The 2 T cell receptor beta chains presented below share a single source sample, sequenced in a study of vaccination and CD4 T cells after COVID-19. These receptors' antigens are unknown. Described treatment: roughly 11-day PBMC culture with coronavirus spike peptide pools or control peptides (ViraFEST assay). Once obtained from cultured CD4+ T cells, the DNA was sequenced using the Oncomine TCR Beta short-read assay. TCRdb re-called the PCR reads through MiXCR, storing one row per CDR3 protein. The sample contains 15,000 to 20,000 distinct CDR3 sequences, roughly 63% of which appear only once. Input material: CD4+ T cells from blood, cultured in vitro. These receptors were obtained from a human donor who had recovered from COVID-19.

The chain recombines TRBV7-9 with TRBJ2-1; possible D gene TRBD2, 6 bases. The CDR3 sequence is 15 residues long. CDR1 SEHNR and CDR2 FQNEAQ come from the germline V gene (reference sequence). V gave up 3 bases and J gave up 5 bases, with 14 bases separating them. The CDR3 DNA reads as TGTGCCAGCAGCTTTGGGGGACTGATAGACAATGAGCAGTTCTTC. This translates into CASSFGGLIDNEQFF.

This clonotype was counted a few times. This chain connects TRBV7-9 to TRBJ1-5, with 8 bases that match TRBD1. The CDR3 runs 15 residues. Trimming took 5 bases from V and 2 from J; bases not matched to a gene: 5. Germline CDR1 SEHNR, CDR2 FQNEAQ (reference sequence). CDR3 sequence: CASSRGQAGNQPQHF. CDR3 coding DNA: TGTGCCAGCAGCCGGGGACAGGCGGGCAATCAGCCCCAGCATTTT.